The following is a T cell receptor (beta chain) sequence with its context. Its antigen is not identified. Here immunoSEQ multiplex PCR was the method, and the copy in TCRdb shows in-frame clones only, minus some. The data contain under 85,000 clones, about 94% of them singletons. The entry originates in a study of OX40 agonist ivuxolimab in advanced cancers. Whole-study results and caveats: Partial responders receiving 0.1-3.0 mg/kg showed among the lowest clonal expansion. Normalized T-cell clonal expansion was also low in some nonresponders.

V lost 1 base, J lost 4 bases, and 2 bases stayed unmatched. This CDR3 is built from 14 residues. Germline values: CDR1 MNHEY, CDR2 SMNVEV (reference sequence). The sample was CD4+ or CD8+ T cells sorted from blood, taken in a trial of the OX40 agonist ivuxolimab. This sequence joins TRBV27 and TRBJ2-5, with 8 bases lining up with TRBD1. This TCR was recovered from an adult with an advanced solid tumor such as melanoma, head and neck, liver or kidney cancer. The CDR3 nucleotides are TGTGCCAGCAGTTTATACAGGGGGATAGAGACCCAGTACTTC. Its protein is CASSLYRGIETQYF.